This T cell receptor beta chain was observed in a study of blood T cell repertoires in COVID-19. In the study overall: Italy, Spain and the United States were the sources of the convalescent and acute COVID-19 samples. The cDNA or gDNA used as material had been derived from T cells, B-cell-depleted T cells, or PBMCs.

V lost 2 bases to trimming and J lost 10 bases; unmatched junction nucleotides: 2. In germline, CDR1 is LGHNA, CDR2 YSLEER. The CDR3 is made up of 14 amino acids. Participants had their cohort set by participant-reported clinical history. Per the authors' pipeline: Scientists estimated how many nucleated cells there were by amplifying reference gene primers. Some clones are missing from TCRdb's copy, which holds only in-frame ones; the method was immunoSEQ multiplex PCR. V and J calls and clone size are those listed in that table; D and trimming were worked out from the DNA. The sample consists of roughly 190,000 clones, 86% of them appearing once.

Sequencing input: PBMCs or T cells enriched from blood (not recorded which). The receptor's source is a woman between 35 and 50 years old in a cohort exposed to, infected with or recovered from COVID-19 (not recorded which). V gene TRBV4-3 combines with J gene TRBJ1-6, with TRBD1 matching 10 bases. CDR3 coding DNA: TGCGCCAGCAGCCAATCGGGACAGGGGTCACCCCTCCACTTT. It is translated as CASSQSGQGSPLHF.